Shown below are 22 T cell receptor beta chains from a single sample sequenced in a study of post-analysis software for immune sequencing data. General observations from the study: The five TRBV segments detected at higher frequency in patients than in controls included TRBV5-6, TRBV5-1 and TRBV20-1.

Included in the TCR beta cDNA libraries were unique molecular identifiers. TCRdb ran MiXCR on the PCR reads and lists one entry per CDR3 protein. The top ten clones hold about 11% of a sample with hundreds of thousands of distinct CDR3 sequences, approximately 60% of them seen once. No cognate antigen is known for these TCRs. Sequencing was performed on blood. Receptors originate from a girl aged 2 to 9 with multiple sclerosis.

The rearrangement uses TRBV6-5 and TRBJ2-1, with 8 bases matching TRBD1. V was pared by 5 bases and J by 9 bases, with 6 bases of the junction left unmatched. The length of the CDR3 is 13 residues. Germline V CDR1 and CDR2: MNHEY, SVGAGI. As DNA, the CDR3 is TGTGCCAGCAGTACAGGGGGAAACATTGAGCAGTTCTTC. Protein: CASSTGGNIEQFF.

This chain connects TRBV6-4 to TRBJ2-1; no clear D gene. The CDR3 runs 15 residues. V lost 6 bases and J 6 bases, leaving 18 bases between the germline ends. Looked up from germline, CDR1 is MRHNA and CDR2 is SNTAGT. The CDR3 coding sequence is TGTGCCAGCAGCGGCCCGGCGTCACCCCCCAATGAGCAGTTCTTC. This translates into CASSGPASPPNEQFF.

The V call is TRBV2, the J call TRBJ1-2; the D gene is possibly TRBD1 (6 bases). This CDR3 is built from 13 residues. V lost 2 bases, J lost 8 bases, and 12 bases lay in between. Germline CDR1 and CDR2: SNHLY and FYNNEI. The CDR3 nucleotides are TGTGCCAGCAGTGAATACAGGGTAGGCGGCTACACCTTC. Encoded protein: CASSEYRVGGYTF.

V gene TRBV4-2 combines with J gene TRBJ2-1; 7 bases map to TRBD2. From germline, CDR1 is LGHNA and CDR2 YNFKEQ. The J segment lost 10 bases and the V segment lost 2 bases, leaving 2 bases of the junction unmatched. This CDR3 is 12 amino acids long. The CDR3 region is CASSQFGREQFF. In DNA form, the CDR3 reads TGTGCCAGCAGCCAATTCGGGAGGGAGCAGTTCTTC.

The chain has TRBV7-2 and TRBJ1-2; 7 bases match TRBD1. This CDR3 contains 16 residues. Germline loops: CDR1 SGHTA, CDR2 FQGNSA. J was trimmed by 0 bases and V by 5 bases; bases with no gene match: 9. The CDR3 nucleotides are TGTGCCAGCAGCAAAGGGACAGTGACCGCTAACTATGGCTACACCTTC. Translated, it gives CASSKGTVTANYGYTF.

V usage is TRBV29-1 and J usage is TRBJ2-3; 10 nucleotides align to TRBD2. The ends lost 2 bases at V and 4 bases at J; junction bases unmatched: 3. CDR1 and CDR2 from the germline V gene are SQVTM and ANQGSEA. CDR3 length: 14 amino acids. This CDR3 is CSVELAGEPDTQYF. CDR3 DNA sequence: TGCAGCGTTGAACTAGCGGGAGAACCAGATACGCAGTATTTT.

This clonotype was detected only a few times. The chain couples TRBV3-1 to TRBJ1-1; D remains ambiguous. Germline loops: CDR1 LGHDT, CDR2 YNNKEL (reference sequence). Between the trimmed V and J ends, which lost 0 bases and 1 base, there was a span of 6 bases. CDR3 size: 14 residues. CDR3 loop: CASSQEGRNTEAFF. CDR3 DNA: TGTGCCAGCAGCCAAGAGGGTCGGAACACTGAAGCTTTCTTT.

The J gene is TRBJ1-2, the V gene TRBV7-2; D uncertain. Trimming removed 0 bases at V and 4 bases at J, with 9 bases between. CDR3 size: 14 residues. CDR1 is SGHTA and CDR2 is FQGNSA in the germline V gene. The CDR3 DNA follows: TGTGCCAGCAGCTTAGCGGTACAGTCCTATGGCTACACCTTC. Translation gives CASSLAVQSYGYTF.

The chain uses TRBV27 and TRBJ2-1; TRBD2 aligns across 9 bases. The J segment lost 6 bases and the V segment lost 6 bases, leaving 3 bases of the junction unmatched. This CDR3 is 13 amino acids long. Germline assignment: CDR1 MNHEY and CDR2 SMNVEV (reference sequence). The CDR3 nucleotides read TGTGCCAGCAGGGTAGCGGGGGTCAATGAGCAGTTCTTC. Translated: CASRVAGVNEQFF.

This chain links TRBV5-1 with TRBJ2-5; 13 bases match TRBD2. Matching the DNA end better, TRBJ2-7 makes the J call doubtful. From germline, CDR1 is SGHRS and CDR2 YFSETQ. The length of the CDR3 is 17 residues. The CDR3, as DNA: TGCGCCAGCAGCTTCGGACTAGCGGGAGCGAGTAGTTACGAGCAGTACTTC. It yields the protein CASSFGLAGASSYEQYF.

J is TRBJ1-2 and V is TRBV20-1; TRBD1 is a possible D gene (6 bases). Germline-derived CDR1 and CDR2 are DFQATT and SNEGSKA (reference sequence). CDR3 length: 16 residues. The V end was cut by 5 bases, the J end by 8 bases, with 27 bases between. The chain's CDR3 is CSAVPLKNMGADGYTF. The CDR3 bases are TGCAGTGCTGTCCCCCTGAAGAACATGGGGGCTGACGGCTACACCTTC.

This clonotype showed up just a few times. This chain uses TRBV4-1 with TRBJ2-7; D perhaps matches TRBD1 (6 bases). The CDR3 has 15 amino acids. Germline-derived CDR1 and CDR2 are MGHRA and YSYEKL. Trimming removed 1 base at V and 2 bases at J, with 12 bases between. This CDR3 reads CASSQVDRQAYEQYF. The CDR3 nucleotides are TGCGCCAGCAGCCAAGTAGACAGGCAAGCCTACGAGCAGTACTTC.

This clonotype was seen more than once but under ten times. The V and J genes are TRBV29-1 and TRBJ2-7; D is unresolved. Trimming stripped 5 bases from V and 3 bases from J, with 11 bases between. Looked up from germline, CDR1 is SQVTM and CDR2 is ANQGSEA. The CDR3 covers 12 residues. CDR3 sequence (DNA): TGCAGCGTTTTGGGCAGATTCTACGAGCAGTACTTC. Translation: CSVLGRFYEQYF.

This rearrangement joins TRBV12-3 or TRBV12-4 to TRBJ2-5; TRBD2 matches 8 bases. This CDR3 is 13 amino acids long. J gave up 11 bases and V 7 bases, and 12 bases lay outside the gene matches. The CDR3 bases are TGTGCCAGCACTAAAGCCGGGGGGGAGGAGCAGTACTTC. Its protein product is CASTKAGGEEQYF.

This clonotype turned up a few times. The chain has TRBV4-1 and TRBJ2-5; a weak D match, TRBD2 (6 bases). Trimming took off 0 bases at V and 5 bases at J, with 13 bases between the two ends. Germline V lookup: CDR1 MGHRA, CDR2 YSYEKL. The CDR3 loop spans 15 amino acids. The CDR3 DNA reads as TGCGCCAGCAGCCAAGATCGCGGGGATTGGGAGACCCAGTACTTC. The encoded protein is CASSQDRGDWETQYF.

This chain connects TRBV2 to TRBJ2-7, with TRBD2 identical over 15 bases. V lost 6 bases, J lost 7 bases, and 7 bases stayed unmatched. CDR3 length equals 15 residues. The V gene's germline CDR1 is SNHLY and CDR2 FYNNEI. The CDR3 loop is CASSGGTSGRSEQYF. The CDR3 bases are TGTGCCAGCAGCGGAGGGACTAGCGGGAGGAGTGAGCAGTACTTC.

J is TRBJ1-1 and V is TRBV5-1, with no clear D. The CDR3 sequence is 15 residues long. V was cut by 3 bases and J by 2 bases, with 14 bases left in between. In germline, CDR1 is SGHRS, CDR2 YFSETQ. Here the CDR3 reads CASSWTPGTNTEAFF. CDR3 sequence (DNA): TGCGCCAGCAGCTGGACTCCGGGAACAAACACTGAAGCTTTCTTT. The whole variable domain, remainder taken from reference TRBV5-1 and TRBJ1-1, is KAGVTQTPRYLIKTRGQQVTLSCSPISGHRSVSWYQQTPGQGLQFLFEYFSETQRNKGNFPGRFSGRQFSNSRSEMNVSTLELGDSALYLCASSWTPGTNTEAFFGQGTRLTVV.

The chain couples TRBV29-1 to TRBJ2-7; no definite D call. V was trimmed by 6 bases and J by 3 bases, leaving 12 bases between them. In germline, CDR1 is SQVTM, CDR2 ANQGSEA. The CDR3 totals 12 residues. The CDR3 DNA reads TGCAGCGTCTGGACCCTAAACTACGAGCAGTACTTC. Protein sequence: CSVWTLNYEQYF.

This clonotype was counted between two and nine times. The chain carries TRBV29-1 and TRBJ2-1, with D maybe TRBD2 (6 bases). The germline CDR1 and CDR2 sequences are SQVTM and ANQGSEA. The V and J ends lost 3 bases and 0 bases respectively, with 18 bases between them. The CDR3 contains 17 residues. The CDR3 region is CSVDVRGRSYSYNEQFF. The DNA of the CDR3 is TGCAGCGTTGATGTGCGGGGACGAAGCTACTCCTACAATGAGCAGTTCTTC.

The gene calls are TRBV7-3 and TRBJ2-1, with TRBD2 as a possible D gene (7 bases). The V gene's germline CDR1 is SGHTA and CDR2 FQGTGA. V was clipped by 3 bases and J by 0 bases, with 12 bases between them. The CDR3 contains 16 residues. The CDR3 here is CASSFRGASSYNEQFF. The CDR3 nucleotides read TGTGCCAGCAGCTTTCGGGGGGCGAGCTCCTACAATGAGCAGTTCTTC.

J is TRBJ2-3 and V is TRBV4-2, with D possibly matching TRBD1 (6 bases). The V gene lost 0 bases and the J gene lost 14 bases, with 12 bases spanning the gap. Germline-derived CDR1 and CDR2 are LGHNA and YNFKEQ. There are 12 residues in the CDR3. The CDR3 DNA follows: TGTGCCAGCAGCCAAGAAGGGGGAAAATGGTATTTT. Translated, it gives CASSQEGGKWYF.

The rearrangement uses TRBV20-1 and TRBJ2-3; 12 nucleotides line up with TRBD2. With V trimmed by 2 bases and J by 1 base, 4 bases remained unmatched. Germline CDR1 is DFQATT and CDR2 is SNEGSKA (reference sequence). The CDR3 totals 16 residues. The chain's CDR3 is CSARLAGGPGTDTQYF. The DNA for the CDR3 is TGCAGTGCTAGACTAGCGGGAGGGCCGGGCACAGATACGCAGTATTTT.